This record looks at one TCR beta chain sequence and its context. The sample holds one count of this clone. The antigen this receptor binds is unknown. No much larger clone is present one base from it, and per-base qualities are unavailable. Single-read evidence is weak. Library creation used PCR. TCRdb lists the instrument as Illumina HiSeq 4000. The TCR beta-chain CDR3 region of each patient was profiled by high-throughput sequencing. Processing in the source paper ran as follows. A classifier to discriminate distant-metastatic papillary thyroid cancer patients was built from CDR3 differences across clinicopathological groups. Repertoire diversity was assessed with the Shannon index, and tumor-blood repertoire similarity with the Morisita-Horn index. The public sequencing data were trimmed at Q25 with fastp and processed into clonotypes with MiXCR by TCRdb, which kept only in-frame beta chains. These V and J calls originate from TCRdb's pipeline instead of the authors' own analysis. The sample table holds several thousand clones, of which just under 30% were seen once. The ten largest clones add up to approximately 19% of the sample.

These data belong to a study of metastatic and nonmetastatic thyroid tumors (dated by TCRdb to 2018 to 2021). Looking at the study overall: Repertoires were compared across peripheral blood and tumor or nodule tissue samples from malignant and benign thyroid patients. Here is what the overall study found, with its caveats: In both blood and tumor samples, malignant tumors were reported to have significantly higher TCR beta diversity than benign nodules.

No patient had received any treatment before thyroid surgery. Using T-cell receptor beta sequencing, the study looked back at clinical samples from patients collected from the early 2010s to the late 2010s. Sequenced sample: tumor tissue. The clonotype was recovered from a female donor with papillary thyroid cancer or a benign thyroid nodule (not recorded which). Some clones in this sample may be carry-over from other donors' samples.

CDR3 protein: CASSLGQTGKAFF. The nucleotides are TGTGCCAGCAGCTTGGGGCAGACAGGGAAAGCTTTCTTT. Recombination linked TRBV7-3 to TRBJ1-1; 7 middle bases align to TRBD1. Germline trimming: 3 bases from V, 9 bases from J; junction bases outside gene matches: 7. From a lookup of the germline V gene, CDR1 and CDR2 are SGHTA and FQGTGA. Measured from the cysteine to the phenylalanine, the CDR3 is 13 residues long. The entry retains the CDR3 DNA only, 39 bases that are in frame from base 1.